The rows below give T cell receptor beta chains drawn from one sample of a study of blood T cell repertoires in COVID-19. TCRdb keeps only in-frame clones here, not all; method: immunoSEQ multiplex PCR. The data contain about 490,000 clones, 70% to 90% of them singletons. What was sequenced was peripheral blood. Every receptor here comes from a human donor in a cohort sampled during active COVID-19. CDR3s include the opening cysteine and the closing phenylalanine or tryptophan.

cdr3_aa: CASSPSGAFAGVVNEQFF
j_call: TRBJ2-1
v_call: TRBV6-6

cdr3_aa: CASSSLGFTDTQYF
j_call: TRBJ2-3
v_call: TRBV5-1

cdr3_aa: CASSPGGTSGNTIYF
j_call: TRBJ1-3
v_call: TRBV18

cdr3_aa: CASSLVGQGSYEQYF
j_call: TRBJ2-7
v_call: TRBV7-2

cdr3_aa: CASSSEDTEAFF
j_call: TRBJ1-1
v_call: TRBV7-2

cdr3_aa: CASSLGLTDYEQYF
j_call: TRBJ2-7
v_call: TRBV11-2

cdr3_aa: CASTRTGGQDTQYF
j_call: TRBJ2-3
v_call: TRBV5-4

cdr3_aa: CSASLNGNYGYTF
j_call: TRBJ1-2
v_call: TRBV20-1

cdr3_aa: CASRQGALEPQHF
j_call: TRBJ1-5
v_call: TRBV27

cdr3_aa: CASSVEDSGRLYEQYF
j_call: TRBJ2-7
v_call: TRBV9

cdr3_aa: CASSSPFAGTSGSSGYEQYF
j_call: TRBJ2-7
v_call: TRBV28

cdr3_aa: CASSSEGGVWQPQHF
j_call: TRBJ1-5
v_call: TRBV6-2/TRBV6-3

cdr3_aa: CASSSVDRGGYEQYF
j_call: TRBJ2-7
v_call: TRBV7-9

cdr3_aa: CASSSGGRQYTDEQFF
j_call: TRBJ2-1
v_call: TRBV7-9

cdr3_aa: CASITGRMNTEAFF
j_call: TRBJ1-1
v_call: TRBV28

cdr3_aa: CASSHNGRTDTQYF
j_call: TRBJ2-3
v_call: TRBV3-1/TRBV3-2

cdr3_aa: CATSDQLGPDTQYF
j_call: TRBJ2-3
v_call: TRBV24-1

cdr3_aa: CASSLNQEKLFF
j_call: TRBJ1-4
v_call: TRBV28

cdr3_aa: CASIPNRAVSGNTIYF
j_call: TRBJ1-3
v_call: TRBV28

cdr3_aa: CASSTDRGNEKLFF
j_call: TRBJ1-4
v_call: TRBV19

cdr3_aa: CASSYLDSSNTGELFF
j_call: TRBJ2-2
v_call: TRBV6-2/TRBV6-3

cdr3_aa: CASSFGSSGYEQYF
j_call: TRBJ2-7
v_call: TRBV27

cdr3_aa: CATSRGGQSYEQYF
j_call: TRBJ2-7
v_call: TRBV15

cdr3_aa: CASSLSGKEKLFF
j_call: TRBJ1-4
v_call: TRBV28

cdr3_aa: CASRPSSGVREQYF
j_call: TRBJ2-7
v_call: TRBV5-4

cdr3_aa: CASSFGSGSTDTQYF
j_call: TRBJ2-3
v_call: TRBV5-6

cdr3_aa: CASRRNTEAFF
j_call: TRBJ1-1
v_call: TRBV27

cdr3_aa: CASSLEGHLIAGGPRTDTQYF
j_call: TRBJ2-3
v_call: TRBV5-1

cdr3_aa: CASSFTSGSADTQYF
j_call: TRBJ2-3
v_call: TRBV7-2

cdr3_aa: CASSSGGGSFRNEQYF
j_call: TRBJ2-7
v_call: TRBV7-9

cdr3_aa: CASSADDTADTQYF
j_call: TRBJ2-3
v_call: TRBV7-3

cdr3_aa: CASSSYGGYTEAFF
j_call: TRBJ1-1
v_call: TRBV27

cdr3_aa: CASSQTGGPRIGEQFF
j_call: TRBJ2-1
v_call: TRBV6-2/TRBV6-3

cdr3_aa: CASSVNSGSQETQYF
j_call: TRBJ2-5
v_call: TRBV9

cdr3_aa: CASSARDRTYEQYF
j_call: TRBJ2-7
v_call: TRBV9

cdr3_aa: CASSGHGTGAYNEQFF
j_call: TRBJ2-1
v_call: TRBV4-3

cdr3_aa: CATSTAIGPRDTQYF
j_call: TRBJ2-3
v_call: TRBV15

cdr3_aa: CASSLAHSTDTQYF
j_call: TRBJ2-3
v_call: TRBV7-3

cdr3_aa: CASSPRHQSGANVLTF
j_call: TRBJ2-6
v_call: TRBV19

cdr3_aa: CASSQGGGGFSRGYTF
j_call: TRBJ1-2
v_call: TRBV3-1/TRBV3-2

cdr3_aa: CATSDQGNTEAFF
j_call: TRBJ1-1
v_call: TRBV24-1

cdr3_aa: CASSPGYYGYTF
j_call: TRBJ1-2
v_call: TRBV2

cdr3_aa: CASRPGQYNEQFF
j_call: TRBJ2-1
v_call: TRBV5-4

cdr3_aa: CASSMSGYTDTQYF
j_call: TRBJ2-3
v_call: TRBV27

cdr3_aa: CASRTAVTNTGELFF
j_call: TRBJ2-2
v_call: TRBV6-4